Below are 26 T cell receptor beta chains sequenced from a single sample in a study of cytomegalovirus exposure and HLA in healthy donors. A multiplex PCR was run with 60 Vbeta primers and 13 Jbeta primers. Here immunoSEQ multiplex PCR was the method, and the copy in TCRdb shows in-frame clones only, minus some. In the table there are about 200,000 clones, approximately 80% of which are singletons. The material sequenced was PBMCs. These receptor sequences come from a man in his forties or fifties in good health and CMV-seronegative.

This clone has only a few counts. CDR3 residues: CASSDQDRGFISQPQHF. CDR3 in DNA: TGCGCCAGCAGTGACCAGGACAGGGGTTTTATCAGTCAGCCCCAGCATTTT. The chain uses TRBV10-2 and TRBJ1-5; TRBD1 aligns across 9 bases. V lost 3 bases to trimming and J lost 6 bases; unmatched junction nucleotides: 12. The V gene's germline CDR1 is WSHSY and CDR2 SAAADI. The CDR3 runs to 17 residues.

J is TRBJ2-7 and V is TRBV27; TRBD2 matches at 9 bases. The CDR3 extends over 16 amino acids. V gave up 5 bases and J gave up 3 bases; unmatched junction bases: 11. Germline CDR1 is MNHEY and CDR2 is SMNVEV (reference sequence). The CDR3 spells CASSPLGLAGRYEQYF. Written as DNA, the CDR3 is TGTGCCAGCAGTCCCCTGGGTCTAGCGGGGCGCTACGAGCAGTACTTC.

J is TRBJ2-5 and V is TRBV4-1, with TRBD2 as a possible D gene (6 bases). CDR3 size: 17 residues. Germline CDR1 reads MGHRA; CDR2 reads YSYEKL. V lost 0 bases and J lost 4, with 18 bases in between. Here the CDR3 reads CASSQDVGGNWGETQYF. Here the CDR3 DNA reads TGCGCCAGCAGCCAAGATGTCGGAGGGAATTGGGGAGAGACCCAGTACTTC.

The rearrangement uses TRBV7-9 and TRBJ1-1; D is perhaps TRBD1 (6 bases). The CDR3 sequence is 11 residues long. With 10 bases removed from V and 8 bases from J, the gap between germline ends came to 14 bases. Looked up from germline, CDR1 is SEHNR and CDR2 is FQNEAQ (reference sequence). Here the CDR3 reads CATESGTEAFF. The CDR3 nucleotides read TGTGCCACCGAATCCGGGACAGAAGCTTTCTTT.

V usage is TRBV7-9 and J usage is TRBJ2-7, with D unresolved. V was pared by 2 bases and J by 6 bases, with 11 bases between. The germline gives CDR1 SEHNR, CDR2 FQNEAQ (reference sequence). This CDR3 is built from 13 residues. The DNA of the CDR3 is TGTGCCAGCAGCTTAAGGAGCACCTCCGAGCAGTACTTC. This gives the protein CASSLRSTSEQYF.

The CDR3 sequence: CASSSGLAALSSYNEQFF. Written as DNA, the CDR3 is TGTGCCAGCAGCTCGGGACTAGCGGCCCTAAGCTCCTACAATGAGCAGTTCTTC. This chain uses TRBV11-3 with TRBJ2-1; 11 bases are shared with TRBD2. The length of the CDR3 is 18 residues. The ends lost 4 bases at V and 0 bases at J; junction bases unmatched: 8. Germline CDR1 reads SGHNT; CDR2 reads YENEEA. Variable domain in full (rest from reference TRBV11-3 and TRBJ2-1): EAGVVQSPRYKIIEKKQPVAFWCNPISGHNTLYWYLQNLGQGPELLIRYENEEAVDDSQLPKDRFSAERLKGVDSTLKIQPAELGDSAVYLCASSSGLAALSSYNEQFFGPGTRLTVL.

The chain recombines TRBV7-9 with TRBJ2-5; 13 bases match TRBD2. There are 16 residues in the CDR3. V shed 9 bases and J 5 bases; nucleotides not matched to a gene: 12. CDR1 SEHNR and CDR2 FQNEAQ come from the germline V gene (reference sequence). CDR3 nucleotides: TGTGCCAGTAATGGACTAGCGGGAGAAGGTTCGGAGACCCAGTACTTC. Protein: CASNGLAGEGSETQYF.

This clone was counted between two and nine times. The J gene is TRBJ1-6, the V gene TRBV7-2, with 9 bases fitting TRBD1. The trim removed 4 bases at V and 7 bases at J, leaving 5 bases unmatched. The CDR3 contains 15 residues. The germline V gene has CDR1 SGHTA and CDR2 FQGNSA. The CDR3 here is CASSSTGTGNSPLHF. The CDR3 region has the DNA TGTGCCAGCAGCTCTACCGGGACAGGGAATTCACCCCTCCACTTT.

The rearrangement uses TRBV29-1 and TRBJ2-6, with D maybe TRBD1 (6 bases). The V gene's germline CDR1 is SQVTM and CDR2 ANQGSEA. CDR3 length: 16 amino acids. With 4 bases removed from V and 0 bases from J, the gap between germline ends came to 13 bases. This CDR3 is CSVVRTALSGANVLTF. The CDR3 nucleotides read TGCAGCGTTGTTCGGACAGCTCTCTCTGGGGCCAACGTCCTGACTTTC.

This sequence joins TRBV6-5 and TRBJ2-5; 7 positions match TRBD1. The end of the DNA aligns better with TRBJ2-7, so the J call may be wrong. CDR1 MNHEY and CDR2 SVGAGI come from the germline V gene. This CDR3 is built from 15 residues. CDR3 nucleotides: TGTGCCAGCAGTTACTCGACAGGGTCCCCCTACGAGCAGTACTTC. Protein sequence: CASSYSTGSPYEQYF.

In nucleotides, the CDR3 is TGTGCCTCCAAGCGAACGGAAAGTGGTACCGGGGAGCTGTTTTTT. It encodes CASKRTESGTGELFF. The gene calls are TRBV19 and TRBJ2-2; D remains unclear. This CDR3 region has 15 residues. The germline CDR1 and CDR2 sequences are LNHDA and SQIVND (reference sequence). Trimming left V 11 bases short and J 5 bases short, with 21 bases between.

About this clone: Distinct nucleotide sequences in the sample also encode this CDR3. V gene TRBV18 combines with J gene TRBJ2-7, with 11 bases identical to TRBD2. The CDR3 consists of 14 residues. V lost 3 bases to trimming and J lost 4 bases; unmatched junction nucleotides: 2. Germline V gene data show CDR1 as KGHSH and CDR2 as LQKENI. The CDR3 protein is CASSPGTSGYEQYF. For the CDR3, the DNA is TGTGCCAGCTCACCCGGGACTAGCGGTTACGAGCAGTACTTC. The complete variable domain, with remaining parts taken from reference TRBV18 and TRBJ2-7, reads NAGVMQNPRHLVRRRGQEARLRCSPMKGHSHVYWYRQLPEEGLKFMVYLQKENIIDESGMPKERFSAEFPKEGPSILRIQQVVRGDSAAYFCASSPGTSGYEQYFGPGTRLTVT.

This sequence joins TRBV19 and TRBJ1-1, with no clear D. The CDR3 contains 14 residues. Trimming took off 3 bases at V and 1 base at J, with 9 bases between the two ends. CDR1 LNHDA and CDR2 SQIVND come from the germline V gene (reference sequence). The CDR3 DNA reads as TGTGCCAGTAGTATGATGAGACAGAACACTGAAGCTTTCTTT. This gives the protein CASSMMRQNTEAFF.

The chain links TRBV19 to TRBJ2-1; tentative D call: TRBD1 (6 bases). The V gene's germline CDR1 is LNHDA and CDR2 SQIVND (reference sequence). Between the trimmed V and J ends, which lost 5 bases and 7 bases, there was a span of 15 bases. CDR3 length equals 14 residues. The DNA for the CDR3 is TGTGCCAGTAGTGTTACAGGGCGGCCTAATGAGCAGTTCTTC. Its protein is CASSVTGRPNEQFF.

The genes are TRBV30 and TRBJ1-2; D call uncertain. Germline values: CDR1 GTSNPN, CDR2 SVGIG (reference sequence). V lost 5 bases, J lost 4 bases, and 23 bases lay in between. The CDR3 loop spans 16 amino acids. The CDR3 loop is CAWVSPAAGLSYGYTF. CDR3 DNA: TGTGCCTGGGTTAGTCCGGCGGCCGGACTCTCCTATGGCTACACCTTC.

The gene calls are TRBV18 and TRBJ1-1; possibly TRBD1 for D (6 bases). The germline V gene has CDR1 KGHSH and CDR2 LQKENI. The V and J ends lost 7 bases and 6 bases respectively, with 18 bases between them. The CDR3 sequence is 14 residues long. In DNA, the CDR3 is TGTGCCAGCTACTACCTCCAGGGGAGCTCTGAAGCTTTCTTT. It encodes CASYYLQGSSEAFF. Filled out from reference TRBV18 and TRBJ1-1, the complete variable domain reads NAGVMQNPRHLVRRRGQEARLRCSPMKGHSHVYWYRQLPEEGLKFMVYLQKENIIDESGMPKERFSAEFPKEGPSILRIQQVVRGDSAAYFCASYYLQGSSEAFFGQGTRLTVV.

The sample holds a few counts of this clone. The chain uses TRBV11-2 and TRBJ2-7, with D possibly matching TRBD1 (5 bases). V was clipped by 1 base and J by 10 bases, with 17 bases between them. The germline gives CDR1 SGHAT, CDR2 FQNNGV. The CDR3 spans 14 residues. The CDR3 sequence: CASSLVSTVLDQYF. The CDR3 DNA sequence: TGTGCCAGCAGCTTAGTGTCGACAGTTCTCGACCAGTACTTC.

The J gene is TRBJ1-5, the V gene TRBV15, with unresolved D. CDR1 and CDR2 from the germline V gene are LNHNV and YYDKDF (reference sequence). V was cut by 4 bases and J by 1 base, with 8 bases left in between. The CDR3 has 14 residues. CDR3 bases: TGTGCCACCAGCACTAGTGCAAGCAATCAGCCCCAGCATTTT. This sequence encodes CATSTSASNQPQHF.

This clone was seen a single time. This CDR3 reads CASSGGWGQGARGNTEAFF. CDR3 coding DNA: TGTGCCAGCAGCGGTGGTTGGGGACAGGGGGCGAGAGGGAACACTGAAGCTTTCTTT. This chain uses TRBV9 with TRBJ1-1, with 12 bases aligning to TRBD1. Looked up from germline, CDR1 is SGDLS and CDR2 is YYNGEE. The V segment lost 3 bases and the J segment 1 base; nucleotides outside the gene matches: 13. This CDR3 comprises 19 residues. Drawing the rest from reference TRBV9 and TRBJ1-1, the complete variable domain is DSGVTQTPKHLITATGQRVTLRCSPRSGDLSVYWYQQSLDQGLQFLIQYYNGEERAKGNILERFSAQQFPDLHSELNLSSLELGDSALYFCASSGGWGQGARGNTEAFFGQGTRLTVV.

This clone was counted between two and nine times. The chain's CDR3 is CASSLVGGMPTNTGELFF. The CDR3 nucleotides read TGTGCCAGCAGCTTAGTCGGCGGGATGCCCACGAACACCGGGGAGCTGTTTTTT. The V call is TRBV7-2, the J call TRBJ2-2, with D perhaps matching TRBD2 (6 bases). The CDR3 consists of 18 residues. Germline V CDR1 and CDR2: SGHTA, FQGNSA. Trimming removed 1 base at V and 0 bases at J, with 15 bases between.

The rearrangement links TRBV18 to TRBJ1-5; 9 positions agree with TRBD1. This CDR3 is 16 amino acids long. Looked up from germline, CDR1 is KGHSH and CDR2 is LQKENI. V trimming: 1 base; J trimming: 6 bases; junction bases outside the gene matches: 7. The CDR3 here is CASSPRTGEGGQPQHF. CDR3 DNA sequence: TGTGCCAGCTCACCACGGACAGGGGAAGGTGGTCAGCCCCAGCATTTT.

The rearrangement uses TRBV28 and TRBJ2-3; D remains unclear. Trimming removed 6 bases at V and 0 bases at J, with 4 bases between. The CDR3 runs to 12 residues. Germline V gives CDR1 MDHEN, CDR2 SYDVKM. In nucleotides, the CDR3 is TGTGCCAGCAGCCAGAGCACAGATACGCAGTATTTT. As protein: CASSQSTDTQYF.

The V and J genes are TRBV27 and TRBJ2-1; 9 bases agree with TRBD2. CDR3 length equals 14 residues. Trimming took 8 bases from V and 4 from J; bases not matched to a gene: 6. Germline CDR1 is MNHEY and CDR2 is SMNVEV (reference sequence). This CDR3 is CASVGGRDYNEQFF. CDR3 sequence (DNA): TGTGCCAGCGTCGGCGGGAGGGATTACAATGAGCAGTTCTTC.

V gene TRBV27 combines with J gene TRBJ2-1; D is undetermined. CDR3 size: 14 residues. Germline CDR1 reads MNHEY; CDR2 reads SMNVEV (reference sequence). The V gene lost 3 bases and the J gene lost 10 bases, with 16 bases spanning the gap. The DNA of the CDR3 is TGTGCCAGCAGTTTGGGCAGTGGAACCCGAGAGCAGTTCTTC. Amino acid sequence: CASSLGSGTREQFF.

V is TRBV2 and J is TRBJ1-4; possibly TRBD1 for D (6 bases). This CDR3 comprises 15 residues. Trimming removed 3 bases at V and 4 bases at J, with 12 bases between. CDR1 and CDR2 (germline): SNHLY, FYNNEI. The CDR3 DNA sequence: TGTGCCAGCAGTGATTCGGGGGGGCTTAATGAAAAACTGTTTTTT. It codes for CASSDSGGLNEKLFF.

Comment on this clone: At the DNA level, this CDR3 is encoded by other sequences in the same sample as well. For the CDR3, the DNA is TGTGCCAGCTCACCAGGGACAGGCGGCAATCAGCCCCAGCATTTT. Amino acids: CASSPGTGGNQPQHF. The rearrangement links TRBV18 to TRBJ1-5, with 8 nucleotides matching TRBD1. The CDR3 runs 15 residues. CDR1 KGHSH and CDR2 LQKENI come from the germline V gene. V was pared by 2 bases and J by 2 bases, with 2 bases of the junction left unmatched.